One sample yielded the 27 T cell receptor beta chains listed below, sequenced in a study of STAT5B mutations in CD4+ large granular lymphocyte leukemia. Repertoires were generated with immunoSEQ multiplex PCR, while TCRdb's copy carries only in-frame clones and drops some. The sample comprises about 40,000 clones, approximately 84% of which are singletons, and approximately 0.35% rests with the top ten. The sample consisted of CD4+ T cells from blood buffy coats. These receptors were collected from a human donor in good health.

This chain links TRBV5-4 with TRBJ1-1; D is possibly TRBD1 (5 bases). Germline CDR1 and CDR2: SGHNT and YYREEE (reference sequence). The germline V and J ends were trimmed by 2 bases and 6 bases, with 17 bases remaining between them. The CDR3 runs 15 residues. The CDR3 bases are TGTGCCAGCAGCTTAGGGGCCCGAGAGGGACCTGAAGCTTTCTTT. It yields the protein CASSLGAREGPEAFF.

The genes are TRBV9 and TRBJ1-5; 7 bases agree with TRBD1. This CDR3 comprises 13 residues. V shed 4 bases, J shed 7 bases, and the junction held 5 bases outside the gene matches. The germline gives CDR1 SGDLS, CDR2 YYNGEE. CDR3 sequence (DNA): TGTGCCAGCAGCCAGACAGGGAACCAGCCCCAGCATTTT. Its translation: CASSQTGNQPQHF.

CDR3 DNA sequence: TGTGCCAGCAGTTCCCCTCTGGTCAACAATGAGCAGTTCTTC. It yields the protein CASSSPLVNNEQFF. This chain uses TRBV27 with TRBJ2-1; no clear D. Per the germline V gene, CDR1 is MNHEY and CDR2 is SMNVEV (reference sequence). This CDR3 region has 14 residues. Trimming took off 4 bases at V and 5 bases at J, with 12 bases between the two ends.

The CDR3 DNA sequence: TGTGCCAGCAGCCTCTCTACAGGGAATAGTGAAAAACTGTTTTTT. Amino acid sequence: CASSLSTGNSEKLFF. The chain couples TRBV7-2 to TRBJ1-4; D is possibly TRBD1 (6 bases). This CDR3 spans 15 amino acids. Germline CDR1 reads SGHTA; CDR2 reads FQGNSA. Trimming took 5 bases from V and 7 from J, leaving 17 bases between them.

The chain couples TRBV2 to TRBJ2-1; 11 bases align to TRBD1. The germline CDR1 and CDR2 sequences are SNHLY and FYNNEI. With V trimmed by 7 bases and J by 5 bases, 7 bases remained unmatched. The CDR3 totals 15 residues. Here the CDR3 reads CASNLDRGRHNEQFF. DNA of the CDR3: TGTGCCAGCAACCTGGACAGGGGGCGTCACAATGAGCAGTTCTTC.

V usage is TRBV7-2 and J usage is TRBJ2-2, with 10 bases fitting TRBD2. The CDR3 has 17 residues. Germline V gene sequence: CDR1 SGHTA, CDR2 FQGNSA. The V segment lost 6 bases and the J segment 3 bases; nucleotides outside the gene matches: 10. CDR3 region: CASRPIRAGGHTGELFF. The CDR3 DNA reads TGTGCCAGCAGACCCATACGAGCGGGAGGGCACACCGGGGAGCTGTTTTTT.

V gene TRBV5-5 combines with J gene TRBJ1-1; tentative D call: TRBD1 (6 bases). Germline V gives CDR1 SGHKS, CDR2 YYEKEE (reference sequence). The CDR3 runs 15 residues. With 7 bases removed from V and 1 base from J, the gap between germline ends came to 17 bases. Written as DNA, the CDR3 is TGTGCCAGCGGGCCCACAGGGACGGCGAACACTGAAGCTTTCTTT. Its translation: CASGPTGTANTEAFF.

The V gene is TRBV6-5, the J gene TRBJ1-2, with TRBD1 identical over 10 bases. J was trimmed by 6 bases and V by 5 bases; bases with no gene match: 6. The CDR3 length is 14 residues. Germline CDR1 MNHEY, CDR2 SVGAGI. The DNA of the CDR3 is TGTGCCAGCAGTCCTGCGGGGACAGGGGATGGCTACACCTTC. Protein: CASSPAGTGDGYTF.

In DNA, the CDR3 is TGTGCCAGCAGGCCCCGCCTAGCGGGAGAGGGGGAGCAGTTCTTC. Protein product: CASRPRLAGEGEQFF. This sequence joins TRBV2 and TRBJ2-1; 10 positions agree with TRBD2. Trimming removed 6 bases from V and 10 bases from J; junction bases left unmatched: 12. The CDR3 runs to 15 residues. The V gene's germline CDR1 is SNHLY and CDR2 FYNNEI.

The chain recombines TRBV29-1 with TRBJ1-1; tentative D call: TRBD1 (5 bases). Germline V gene lookup returns CDR1 SQVTM and CDR2 ANQGSEA. The CDR3 runs to 14 residues. Trimming shortened V by 1 base and J by 4 bases, and 13 bases separated the two germline ends. CDR3 bases: TGCAGCGTTGAAGTGAAGGGGAAGGTCACTGAAGCTTTCTTT. Translated: CSVEVKGKVTEAFF.

V gene TRBV27 combines with J gene TRBJ1-5; perhaps TRBD1 as D (6 bases). Between the trimmed V and J ends, which lost 3 bases and 7 bases, there was a span of 16 bases. The length of the CDR3 is 15 residues. The V gene's germline CDR1 is MNHEY and CDR2 SMNVEV (reference sequence). In DNA, the CDR3 is TGTGCCAGCAGTTTTACAGGGAGAATTGAGCAGCCCCAGCATTTT. Amino acids: CASSFTGRIEQPQHF.

The rearrangement links TRBV6-1 to TRBJ1-2; 9 positions match TRBD1. Per germline, CDR1 MNHNS and CDR2 SASEGT. CDR3 length equals 15 residues. The ends lost 6 bases at V and 4 bases at J; junction bases unmatched: 9. In DNA, the CDR3 is TGTGCCAGCAGACCCGGGACAGGGACAATCTATGGCTACACCTTC. This translates into CASRPGTGTIYGYTF.

This clone was counted once. In DNA, the CDR3 is TGTGCCAGCAGCGTCGGGAGTAATAACTATGGCTACACCTTC. It specifies CASSVGSNNYGYTF. The chain is built from TRBV9 and TRBJ1-2; D is undetermined. The CDR3 is 14 residues long. The V end was cut by 2 bases, the J end by 1 base, with 9 bases between. Looked up from germline, CDR1 is SGDLS and CDR2 is YYNGEE.

The rearrangement joins TRBV30 to TRBJ1-2; D is undetermined. Germline V gene sequence: CDR1 GTSNPN, CDR2 SVGIG (reference sequence). Trimming shortened V by 4 bases and J by 5 bases, and 8 bases separated the two germline ends. CDR3 length equals 11 residues. CDR3 sequence reads: CAWTLQYGYTF. In DNA form, the CDR3 reads TGTGCCTGGACCCTCCAGTATGGCTACACCTTC.

This chain uses TRBV6-5 with TRBJ1-5, with D hard to call. Per the germline V gene, CDR1 is MNHEY and CDR2 is SVGAGI. The CDR3 contains 15 residues. V shed 6 bases and J shed 0 bases, with 12 bases lying between them. The CDR3 sequence: CASRASRNSNQPQHF. Written as DNA, the CDR3 is TGTGCCAGCAGAGCCTCCAGGAATAGCAATCAGCCCCAGCATTTT.

In the case of this clone: Since the CDR3 does not end with the conserved phenylalanine or tryptophan, this likely comes from a read error. This chain uses TRBV5-1 with TRBJ1-2; a weak D match, TRBD1 (6 bases). This CDR3 region has 13 residues. Germline V CDR1 and CDR2: SGHRS, YFSETQ. Trimming stripped 3 bases from V and 6 bases from J, with 12 bases between. DNA of the CDR3: TGCGCCAGCAGCTCACAGGGAAGGGATGGCTACACCCTC. Translation gives CASSSQGRDGYTL.

This clone has just a few counts. The V call is TRBV2, the J call TRBJ1-5, with TRBD1 matching 9 bases. This CDR3 is built from 15 residues. Germline V lookup: CDR1 SNHLY, CDR2 FYNNEI. V dropped 6 bases and J dropped 7; count of bases not matched to a gene: 10. This CDR3 reads CASRDTGGGWQPQHF. The CDR3 DNA is TGTGCCAGCAGAGATACAGGGGGCGGGTGGCAGCCCCAGCATTTT.

The gene calls are TRBV10-2 and TRBJ1-3; tentatively, D is TRBD1 (5 bases). V was clipped by 0 bases and J by 8 bases, with 14 bases between them. This CDR3 spans 15 amino acids. CDR1 is WSHSY and CDR2 is SAAADI in the germline V gene. The CDR3 is CASSESGGLGDTIYF. Here the CDR3 DNA reads TGCGCCAGCAGTGAGTCGGGGGGTCTCGGGGACACCATATATTTT.

This clone has just a few counts. This chain connects TRBV27 to TRBJ1-2; a weak D match, TRBD1 (6 bases). The CDR3 length is 15 residues. Trimming shortened V by 0 bases and J by 8 bases, and 16 bases separated the two germline ends. Germline lookup yields CDR1 MNHEY and CDR2 SMNVEV (reference sequence). CDR3 DNA sequence: TGTGCCAGCAGTTTATCGCGTATTGGGGGGCGCGGCTACACCTTC. It codes for CASSLSRIGGRGYTF.

The CDR3 region is CASRVTLPTDTQYF. DNA for the CDR3: TGTGCCAGCAGGGTAACCCTCCCCACAGATACGCAGTATTTT. This chain connects TRBV6-5 to TRBJ2-3; D not certain. The CDR3 loop spans 14 amino acids. Germline CDR1 MNHEY, CDR2 SVGAGI. Trimming took off 6 bases at V and 2 bases at J, with 12 bases between the two ends.

V and J are TRBV5-1 and TRBJ2-6; D remains ambiguous. CDR3 length equals 16 residues. V gave up 0 bases and J gave up 0 bases, with 7 bases separating them. Germline CDR1 SGHRS, CDR2 YFSETQ. DNA of the CDR3: TGCGCCAGCAGCTTGGAACGAGCCTCTGGGGCCAACGTCCTGACTTTC. Its protein is CASSLERASGANVLTF.

The gene calls are TRBV4-1 and TRBJ1-5; 9 nucleotides agree with TRBD1. CDR1 is MGHRA, CDR2 YSYEKL, per germline. With 3 bases clipped from V and 1 base from J, the junction kept 7 bases outside the gene matches. This CDR3 region has 17 residues. Here the CDR3 reads CASSQGGTGSSNQPQHF. For the CDR3, the DNA is TGCGCCAGCAGCCAGGGGGGGACAGGGTCAAGCAATCAGCCCCAGCATTTT.

The V and J genes are TRBV19 and TRBJ2-2; 9 bases fit TRBD1. Germline assignment: CDR1 LNHDA and CDR2 SQIVND (reference sequence). J was trimmed by 6 bases and V by 3 bases; bases with no gene match: 2. The CDR3 consists of 14 residues. CDR3 DNA: TGTGCCAGTAGTATTTACAGGGGGCCCGGGGAGCTGTTTTTT. Translated, it gives CASSIYRGPGELFF.

The chain combines TRBV9 with TRBJ1-1, with D tentatively TRBD1 (6 bases). This CDR3 spans 15 amino acids. Germline assignment: CDR1 SGDLS and CDR2 YYNGEE. The germline V and J ends were trimmed by 4 bases and 5 bases, with 18 bases remaining between them. Written as DNA, the CDR3 is TGTGCCAGCAGCCCGTCCGTAGGGGGTAATACTGAAGCTTTCTTT. It yields the protein CASSPSVGGNTEAFF.

As DNA, the CDR3 is TGTGCCAGCAGCTCTTACTACGAGCAGTACTTC. Translation: CASSSYYEQYF. The J gene is TRBJ2-7, the V gene TRBV5-6; D not certain. There are 11 residues in the CDR3. V shed 3 bases and J shed 3 bases, with 4 bases lying between them. In germline, CDR1 is SGHDT, CDR2 YYEEEE.

This chain links TRBV6-5 with TRBJ1-4; D might be TRBD1 (5 bases). The CDR3 consists of 15 residues. Germline V CDR1 and CDR2: MNHEY, SVGAGI. The V gene lost 5 bases and the J gene lost 5 bases, with 15 bases spanning the gap. Here the CDR3 reads CASSTITNRNEKLFF. The CDR3 DNA reads as TGTGCCAGCAGTACCATTACAAACAGGAATGAAAAACTGTTTTTT.

The gene calls are TRBV5-1 and TRBJ2-3, with D tentatively TRBD2 (6 bases). Looked up from germline, CDR1 is SGHRS and CDR2 is YFSETQ. V was clipped by 1 base and J by 6 bases, with 18 bases between them. This CDR3 has 16 residues. CDR3 protein: CASSLNYGGSRDTQYF. CDR3 in DNA: TGCGCCAGCAGCTTGAATTACGGGGGTTCGAGGGATACGCAGTATTTT.